These T cell receptor beta chains were read from a single sample in a study of cytomegalovirus exposure and HLA in healthy donors. Here immunoSEQ multiplex PCR was the method, and the copy in TCRdb shows in-frame clones only, minus some. This table holds 180,000 or so clones, around 80% found once. Sequencing was carried out using PBMCs. These receptor sequences come from a girl under 18 in good health and CMV-seropositive. The conserved cysteine and the conserved F or W are not part of the CDR3 here. Each record gives: J gene, V gene, CDR3 protein.

TRBJ2-3	TRBV27	ASSFNPEGTDTQY
TRBJ2-3	TRBV5-4	ASSYRGTDTQY
TRBJ2-5	TRBV29-1	SVAGPRKSLAVIQETQY
TRBJ2-3	TRBV29-1	SVDQGLSTDTQY
TRBJ1-3	TRBV6-5	ASSSGGMGNTIY
TRBJ2-5	TRBV4-2	ASSQRRDGPETQY
TRBJ1-2	TRBV10-3	AISDRIYGYT
TRBJ2-7	TRBV11-2	ASSRTSGRDEQY
TRBJ1-1	TRBV5-1	ASSLATEAF
TRBJ1-4	TRBV18	ASSSQGRDVFLF
TRBJ2-1	TRBV18	ASSLGLASNNEQF
TRBJ2-1	TRBV9	ASSGVRGEEVSSYNEQF
TRBJ2-7	TRBV7-8	ASSLSGREPSYEQY
TRBJ2-1	TRBV6-5	ASSYSTTPNEQF
TRBJ1-1	TRBV6-5	ASRHTGQGLAF
TRBJ2-7	TRBV29-1	STIESAKREEGTYEQY
TRBJ2-5	TRBV5-4	ASSPGLAKEKTQY
TRBJ2-3	TRBV5-4	ASSPAQCSGSTDTQY
TRBJ1-2	TRBV6-5	ASTLRGFSGYT
TRBJ1-2	TRBV29-1	SVAFPGQGGYGYT
TRBJ2-7	TRBV14	ASSQGQGVAPRLEQY
TRBJ1-1	TRBV7-9	ASSLTQGFADQAF
TRBJ2-7	TRBV6-5	ASSYSSRGGLYEQY
TRBJ2-7	TRBV9	ASSASSYEQY
TRBJ2-1	TRBV14	ASSQFQGGTGGSYNEQF
TRBJ2-3	TRBV5-1	ASRKEGSTDTQY
TRBJ1-1	TRBV4-2	ASSLGQGADTEAF
TRBJ2-3	TRBV10-3	AISERKDRASTDTQY
TRBJ2-7	TRBV7-9	ASSSGQGAYEQY
TRBJ2-3	TRBV10-3	AISVTSGWAADTQY
TRBJ2-5	TRBV29-1	SVDGTDQETQY
TRBJ2-5	TRBV11-1	ASSLFQQGQETQY
TRBJ2-1	TRBV6-1	ASSETSGRTYNEQF
TRBJ2-3	TRBV5-1	ASRPGLAGDTDTQY
TRBJ1-1	TRBV6-1	ASSKQGGRTEAF
TRBJ1-1	TRBV7-8	ASSPRSLGTEAF
TRBJ2-1	TRBV25-1	ASSAPLQRETRNEQF
TRBJ1-1	TRBV11-2	ASSLAGGSTEAF
TRBJ1-2	TRBV2	ASSGQGNYGYT
TRBJ2-1	TRBV30	AWGGVNEQF
TRBJ2-1	TRBV29-1	SVRGFSYNEQF
TRBJ2-1	TRBV5-1	ASSFSGTGGGNEQF
TRBJ2-3	TRBV6-5	ASRPRVRGTQY
TRBJ2-7	TRBV5-1	ASSEQGALYEQY
TRBJ2-3	TRBV6-4	ASSEYAGQGSTDTQY